The 29 T cell receptor beta chains presented below share a single source sample, sequenced in a study of cytomegalovirus exposure and HLA in healthy donors. Researchers ran the PCR with 60 Vbeta and 13 Jbeta primers. Profiled with immunoSEQ multiplex PCR; TCRdb holds only in-frame clones, not every one. The listing contains about 200,000 clones. The sequenced sample was PBMCs. These receptors came from a boy under 18 in good health and CMV-seronegative.

CDR3 sequence reads: CASSLTPRTGQEGYTF. The CDR3 DNA reads as TGTGCCAGCAGCTTAACCCCCCGGACAGGACAAGAGGGCTACACCTTC. V usage is TRBV7-6 and J usage is TRBJ1-2; 7 bases align to TRBD1. There are 16 residues in the CDR3. The V gene's germline CDR1 is SGHVS and CDR2 FNYEAQ. After removal of 2 bases from V and 8 bases from J, the junction contained 14 bases not matched to a gene. The whole variable domain, remainder taken from reference TRBV7-6 and TRBJ1-2, is GAGVSQSPRYKVTKRGQDVALRCDPISGHVSLYWYRQALGQGPEFLTYFNYEAQQDKSGLPNDRFSAERPEGSISTLTIQRTEQRDSAMYRCASSLTPRTGQEGYTFGSGTRLTVV.

The rearrangement joins TRBV7-9 to TRBJ2-5; TRBD2 might be the D (6 bases). The V and J ends lost 1 base and 5 bases respectively, with 14 bases between them. Germline V CDR1 and CDR2: SEHNR, FQNEAQ (reference sequence). The CDR3 spans 15 residues. The CDR3 loop is CASSLEGGMGETQYF. The CDR3 region has the DNA TGTGCCAGCAGCTTAGAGGGCGGGATGGGGGAGACCCAGTACTTC.

The V gene is TRBV4-1, the J gene TRBJ2-5, with D maybe TRBD1 (7 bases). Germline V gene data show CDR1 as MGHRA and CDR2 as YSYEKL. This CDR3 contains 15 residues. V dropped 0 bases and J dropped 5 bases, with 13 bases sitting between them. In DNA form, the CDR3 reads TGCGCCAGCAGCCAAGATCGAGCAGGGGGGGAGACCCAGTACTTC. Translated: CASSQDRAGGETQYF.

This chain links TRBV7-8 with TRBJ2-5, with TRBD2 matching over 8 bases. CDR1 SGHVS and CDR2 FQNEAQ come from the germline V gene. Losses at the gene ends were 3 bases for V and 3 bases for J; bases not matched to a gene: 15. This CDR3 is 18 amino acids long. The CDR3 DNA follows: TGTGCCAGCAGCTTGGGAGCGGGGGCGAACACAATGAAAGAGACCCAGTACTTC. Translating gives CASSLGAGANTMKETQYF.

V gene TRBV19 combines with J gene TRBJ1-1; the match to TRBD1 covers 8 bases. The CDR3 contains 13 residues. The V segment lost 6 bases and the J segment 7 bases; nucleotides outside the gene matches: 7. CDR1 and CDR2 (germline): LNHDA, SQIVND (reference sequence). This CDR3 is CASRYDRGFEAFF. The CDR3 nucleotides are TGTGCCAGTAGATACGACAGGGGATTTGAAGCTTTCTTT.

The chain recombines TRBV5-1 with TRBJ2-5; D might be TRBD2 (6 bases). The last part of the DNA fits TRBJ2-7 better; the J call may be wrong. From germline, CDR1 is SGHRS and CDR2 YFSETQ. The CDR3 has 16 amino acids. This chain's CDR3 is CASSQNQGGSSYEQYF. CDR3 in DNA: TGCGCCAGCAGCCAGAACCAGGGAGGAAGTTCCTACGAGCAGTACTTC.

V gene TRBV6-6 combines with J gene TRBJ1-2; weak D call: TRBD1 (6 bases). CDR1 is MNHNY and CDR2 is SVGAGI in the germline V gene (reference sequence). The CDR3 covers 15 residues. The V gene lost 2 bases and the J gene lost 2 bases, with 12 bases spanning the gap. The CDR3 sequence: CASSYLTGPNYGYTF. The DNA for the CDR3 is TGTGCCAGCAGTTACCTTACAGGGCCGAACTATGGCTACACCTTC.

The chain employs TRBV5-6 and TRBJ1-1; D remains ambiguous. Germline V CDR1 and CDR2: SGHDT, YYEEEE. This CDR3 region has 13 residues. V dropped 4 bases and J dropped 4 bases, with 11 bases sitting between them. As DNA, the CDR3 is TGTGCCAGCAGCCTGGGGAGTGGCACTGAAGCTTTCTTT. Protein sequence: CASSLGSGTEAFF.

The chain combines TRBV5-8 with TRBJ1-5; 9 nucleotides match TRBD1. CDR3 length: 15 amino acids. The trim removed 5 bases at V and 7 bases at J, leaving 10 bases unmatched. Germline V gene data show CDR1 as SGHTS and CDR2 as YDEGEE. As DNA, the CDR3 is TGTGCCAGCAGACCCGGGACAGGGAAGAGCCAGCCCCAGCATTTT. Translated, it gives CASRPGTGKSQPQHF.

The chain has TRBV25-1 and TRBJ1-1, with D unresolved. CDR3 length: 13 amino acids. The ends were cut back, 8 bases at V and 4 bases at J, with 14 bases in the middle. CDR1 is MGHDK, CDR2 SYGVNS, per germline. DNA for the CDR3: TGTGCCAGCCTTGGAGGGCGAGGCACTGAAGCTTTCTTT. It translates to CASLGGRGTEAFF.

The gene calls are TRBV18 and TRBJ2-4, with TRBD1 as a possible D gene (6 bases). This CDR3 is 15 amino acids long. From germline, CDR1 is KGHSH and CDR2 LQKENI. The V gene lost 1 base and the J gene lost 5 bases, with 12 bases spanning the gap. The CDR3 is CASSPRRTDENIQYF. The CDR3, as DNA: TGTGCCAGCTCACCACGGAGGACAGACGAAAACATTCAGTACTTC.

The V call is TRBV5-6, the J call TRBJ1-4, with unresolved D. The CDR3 contains 15 residues. Germline V CDR1 and CDR2: SGHDT, YYEEEE. The V end was cut by 1 base, the J end by 4 bases, with 11 bases between. This CDR3 reads CASSLSGTFNEKLFF. CDR3 in DNA: TGTGCCAGCAGCTTGTCAGGCACCTTTAATGAAAAACTGTTTTTT.

The genes are TRBV27 and TRBJ2-5; 7 bases match TRBD1. V shed 6 bases, J shed 4 bases, and the junction held 11 bases outside the gene matches. Germline V gives CDR1 MNHEY, CDR2 SMNVEV (reference sequence). The CDR3 length is 15 residues. The CDR3 coding sequence is TGTGCCAGCAGAGACAGGGTGGCGGGTTCAGAGACCCAGTACTTC. Its translation: CASRDRVAGSETQYF.

The chain employs TRBV7-9 and TRBJ2-7, with D maybe TRBD2 (5 bases). The CDR3 is made up of 12 amino acids. Germline values: CDR1 SEHNR, CDR2 FQNEAQ (reference sequence). The V gene lost 5 bases and the J gene lost 3 bases, with 8 bases spanning the gap. Here the CDR3 DNA reads TGTGCCAGCAGCAGGAGCGGCTACGAGCAGTACTTC. Amino acids: CASSRSGYEQYF.

The chain couples TRBV9 to TRBJ1-1; D perhaps matches TRBD1 (5 bases). The germline CDR1 and CDR2 sequences are SGDLS and YYNGEE. CDR3 length: 15 amino acids. The V and J ends lost 0 bases and 1 base respectively, with 10 bases between them. CDR3 DNA sequence: TGTGCCAGCAGCGTAGAGGGGATTTGGAACACTGAAGCTTTCTTT. Its translation: CASSVEGIWNTEAFF.

The chain employs TRBV6-4 and TRBJ1-5, with D tentatively TRBD1 (6 bases). Germline V CDR1 and CDR2: MRHNA, SNTAGT. This CDR3 has 13 residues. V was shortened by 3 bases and J by 7 bases, with 10 bases between the two germline ends. Here the CDR3 reads CASSESGGQPQHF. CDR3 in DNA: TGTGCCAGCAGTGAGTCGGGGGGCCAGCCCCAGCATTTT.

V gene TRBV14 combines with J gene TRBJ1-1; 7 positions agree with TRBD1. Germline CDR1 is SGHDN and CDR2 is FVKESK. The CDR3 spans 17 residues. V lost 4 bases, J lost 3 bases, and 14 bases stayed unmatched. CDR3 protein: CASSLDRVWDPDTEAFF. As DNA, the CDR3 is TGTGCCAGCAGCCTAGACAGGGTCTGGGATCCTGACACTGAAGCTTTCTTT.

This chain's CDR3 is CASRGGGTGELFF. CDR3 coding DNA: TGTGCCAGCAGGGGGGGAGGGACCGGGGAGCTGTTTTTT. The chain recombines TRBV6-5 with TRBJ2-2, with 7 positions matching TRBD2. Trimming cost V 6 bases and J 5 bases; bases outside gene matches: 3. The germline V gene has CDR1 MNHEY and CDR2 SVGAGI. The CDR3 sequence is 13 residues long.

This chain joins TRBV7-2 and TRBJ2-7; a possible D gene is TRBD2 (7 bases). CDR1 is SGHTA, CDR2 FQGNSA, per germline. The CDR3 loop spans 13 amino acids. Trimming took 5 bases from V and 4 from J, leaving 12 bases between them. CDR3 in amino acids: CASSGGGQYEQYF. For the CDR3, the DNA is TGTGCCAGCAGCGGGGGGGGGCAGTACGAGCAGTACTTC.

V and J are TRBV4-2 and TRBJ2-3, with D possibly TRBD2 on 6 matching bases. The V gene's germline CDR1 is LGHNA and CDR2 YNFKEQ. The ends were cut back, 5 bases at V and 4 bases at J, with 10 bases in the middle. The CDR3 consists of 13 residues. The CDR3 loop is CASSGRDSDTQYF. CDR3 nucleotide sequence: TGTGCCAGCAGCGGCCGGGACTCAGATACGCAGTATTTT.

V and J are TRBV15 and TRBJ2-5, with D possibly being TRBD1 (5 bases). Trimming shortened V by 0 bases and J by 0 bases, and 14 bases separated the two germline ends. Germline assignment: CDR1 LNHNV and CDR2 YYDKDF (reference sequence). The CDR3 consists of 17 residues. As DNA, the CDR3 is TGTGCCACCAGCAGAGATCAATCAGGGTCCGACCAAGAGACCCAGTACTTC. It is translated as CATSRDQSGSDQETQYF.

The chain combines TRBV4-1 with TRBJ1-1; a possible D gene is TRBD1 (6 bases). CDR1 is MGHRA and CDR2 is YSYEKL in the germline V gene. Trimming pared 3 bases from V and 0 bases from J, leaving 17 bases between. The CDR3 sequence is 17 residues long. DNA of the CDR3: TGCGCCAGCAGCCAGCACAGGGAGAGTATAGTGAACACTGAAGCTTTCTTT. Protein product: CASSQHRESIVNTEAFF.

The chain uses TRBV7-9 and TRBJ2-1, with D maybe TRBD2 (6 bases). Germline V gene data show CDR1 as SEHNR and CDR2 as FQNEAQ (reference sequence). The CDR3 covers 14 residues. V lost 3 bases and J 8 bases, leaving 14 bases between the germline ends. The CDR3 sequence: CASSLETSSYEQFF. For the CDR3, the DNA is TGTGCCAGCAGCTTGGAAACTAGCTCTTATGAGCAGTTCTTC.

The rearrangement uses TRBV27 and TRBJ1-2; D is unclear. The V gene lost 1 base and the J gene lost 0 bases, with 12 bases spanning the gap. Germline CDR1 is MNHEY and CDR2 is SMNVEV (reference sequence). This CDR3 contains 16 residues. CDR3 amino acids: CASSLCKLSTNYGYTF. CDR3 nucleotide sequence: TGTGCCAGCAGTTTATGTAAGTTATCTACTAACTATGGCTACACCTTC.

The V call is TRBV6-5, the J call TRBJ2-7; no definite D call. Germline V lookup: CDR1 MNHEY, CDR2 SVGAGI. CDR3 length equals 14 residues. Deletions cut 6 bases from V and 0 bases from J, with 12 bases between. This CDR3 is CASRRLLISYEQYF. In DNA, the CDR3 is TGTGCCAGCAGGAGGCTTCTAATCTCCTACGAGCAGTACTTC.

V gene TRBV7-2 combines with J gene TRBJ1-6; a possible D gene is TRBD1 (6 bases). This CDR3 is 13 amino acids long. Deletions cut 10 bases from V and 6 bases from J, with 13 bases between. Germline CDR1 is SGHTA and CDR2 is FQGNSA. CDR3 sequence reads: CATSGTPNSPLHF. CDR3 DNA: TGTGCCACAAGTGGGACACCTAATTCACCCCTCCACTTT.

The rearrangement uses TRBV11-3 and TRBJ2-1; 11 bases align to TRBD2. Germline V CDR1 and CDR2: SGHNT, YENEEA. With 5 bases clipped from V and 4 bases from J, the junction kept 4 bases outside the gene matches. The CDR3 is made up of 15 amino acids. The chain's CDR3 is CASSLGTSGYNEQFF. CDR3 bases: TGTGCCAGCAGCCTCGGGACTAGCGGTTACAATGAGCAGTTCTTC.

This rearrangement joins TRBV29-1 to TRBJ1-2, with 9 bases matching TRBD1. J gave up 6 bases and V 4 bases, and 6 bases lay outside the gene matches. Germline V lookup: CDR1 SQVTM, CDR2 ANQGSEA. The CDR3 extends over 13 amino acids. The CDR3 DNA reads as TGCAGCGTTGTCGGACAGGGGTCAGATGGCTACACCTTC. Protein: CSVVGQGSDGYTF.

The chain combines TRBV7-9 with TRBJ1-1; D not certain. CDR3 size: 14 residues. The ends were cut back, 3 bases at V and 5 bases at J, with 13 bases in the middle. The germline CDR1 and CDR2 sequences are SEHNR and FQNEAQ (reference sequence). CDR3 DNA: TGTGCCAGCAGCTTCGTAAAACAGCGGACTGAAGCTTTCTTT. It is translated as CASSFVKQRTEAFF.